The T cell receptor beta chain described here comes from a study of blood T cell repertoires in COVID-19. Study-wide context: Samples of COVID-19 (acute and convalescent) were obtained from the United States, Italy and Spain. T cells, B-cell-depleted T cells, or PBMCs supplied cDNA or gDNA.

The germline gives CDR1 MNHEY, CDR2 SVGEGT. The V gene lost 5 bases and the J gene lost 7 bases, with 21 bases spanning the gap. This CDR3 comprises 15 residues. Original handling: Reference gene primer amplification in the assay estimated nucleated cell counts. Using immunoSEQ multiplex PCR, the repertoire was profiled, and TCRdb retains in-frame clones only, with some absent. V and J calls and clone size are given by that table; D and trimming were obtained from the DNA. This sample carries roughly 120,000 clones, more than 80% of them seen once, and the ten largest clones take under 9.5%. This chain joins TRBV6-2 or TRBV6-3 and TRBJ2-7; TRBD2 is a possible D gene (5 bases). The TCR originated in a woman aged 40 to 55 with acute or convalescent COVID-19. The sequencing input was peripheral blood. The CDR3 DNA is TGTGCCAGCAGTCAGGCCGGGATTCTGTCGAGGGAGCAGTACTTC. It codes for CASSQAGILSREQYF.